The present TCR beta chain was sequenced within a study of T cells after yellow fever vaccination. The overall study: Fractions of low cell number were prepared using SMART-Seq v4 Ultra Low Input.

Deletions cut 2 bases from V and 1 base from J, with 9 bases between. This CDR3 region has 14 residues. Germline V gene data show CDR1 as SEHNR and CDR2 as FQNEAQ (reference sequence). For this clonotype: Antigen specificity is unknown.

Universal primer sites and UMIs were introduced during 5'RACE template-switching synthesis of TCR cDNA. TCRdb reprocessed the 5' RACE reads with MiXCR, giving one entry per CDR3 protein. The sample contains about 350,000 distinct CDR3 sequences, over 3.5% of which appear only once. Findings and caveats of the study: Most primary-vaccination clones recurred post-booster (around 97% CD4, 88% CD8). Within FACS-sorted repertoires, abundant clonotypes contaminating from the bulk population could be present.

The rearrangement links TRBV7-9 to TRBJ2-7; D remains unclear. The sequences come from PBMCs, collected 5 days after the yellow fever booster vaccination. The clonotype originates from a man between 18 and 35 years old who received the YFV17D yellow fever vaccine. CDR3 protein: CASSLNSESYEQYF. In nucleotides, the CDR3 is TGTGCCAGCAGCTTAAACTCTGAATCCTACGAGCAGTACTTC.